Presented here are 14 T cell receptor beta chains from one specimen sequenced in a study of response to subunit inactivated influenza vaccine. A single record per CDR3 protein comes from TCRdb applying MiXCR to the RT-PCR reads. Of about 520,000 distinct CDR3 sequences in the sample, 6% to 9% were seen once. Sequenced here: PBMCs from blood, sampled about 23 months after vaccination. These receptors all come from a man aged 50 to 69 who received an inactivated influenza vaccine.

Concerning this clonotype itself: This clone may be a read error of a much larger clone one base away. V and J are TRBV10-3 and TRBJ2-3, with D unresolved. The CDR3 spans 12 residues. The germline gives CDR1 ENHRY, CDR2 SYGVKD. Trimming took off 10 bases at V and 3 bases at J, with 11 bases between the two ends. As DNA, the CDR3 is TGTGCCACCAGGAACGGAACAGATACGCAGTATTTT. Its protein product is CATRNGTDTQYF.

This clonotype has a handful of counts. This sequence joins TRBV7-8 and TRBJ2-3; 10 bases are a match to TRBD2. This CDR3 has 18 residues. The ends lost 4 bases at V and 3 bases at J; junction bases unmatched: 13. Germline V CDR1 and CDR2: SGHVS, FQNEAQ. CDR3 loop: CASSSPRSSGRGTDTQYF. For the CDR3, the DNA is TGTGCCAGCAGCTCCCCGCGCTCTAGCGGGAGAGGTACAGATACGCAGTATTTT.

V usage is TRBV2 and J usage is TRBJ2-2, with D maybe TRBD2 (6 bases). V lost 5 bases to trimming and J lost 6 bases, with 10 bases between them. The CDR3 has 13 residues. Per the germline V gene, CDR1 is SNHLY and CDR2 is FYNNEI. For the CDR3, the DNA is TGTGCCAGCAGTCCCACTAGCCCCGGGGAGCTGTTTTTT. It translates to CASSPTSPGELFF.

There are a few counts of this clonotype. The V and J genes are TRBV7-2 and TRBJ2-7; 13 bases agree with TRBD2. Trimming cost V 3 bases and J 1 base; bases outside gene matches: 3. The CDR3 is 16 amino acids. The germline CDR1 and CDR2 sequences are SGHTA and FQGNSA. The CDR3 protein is CASSLRTSGSSYEQYF. The DNA for the CDR3 is TGTGCCAGCAGCTTGAGGACTAGCGGGAGTTCCTACGAGCAGTACTTC. Filled out from reference TRBV7-2 and TRBJ2-7, the complete variable domain reads GAGVSQSPSNKVTEKGKDVELRCDPISGHTALYWYRQSLGQGLEFLIYFQGNSAPDKSGLPSDRFSAERTGGSVSTLTIQRTQQEDSAVYLCASSLRTSGSSYEQYFGPGTRLTVT.

This clonotype was detected many times. The chain joins TRBV29-1 to TRBJ2-3; TRBD2 matches 9 bases. This CDR3 spans 15 amino acids. Germline trimming cut 5 bases from V and 2 bases from J; bases unmatched to any gene: 8. CDR1 is SQVTM, CDR2 ANQGSEA, per germline. For the CDR3, the DNA is TGCAGCGTTAGGTCTAGCGGGGTTATCACAGATACGCAGTATTTT. It encodes CSVRSSGVITDTQYF.

This chain uses TRBV5-1 with TRBJ2-1; D call uncertain. The CDR3 spans 13 residues. Germline assignment: CDR1 SGHRS and CDR2 YFSETQ. V shed 0 bases and J shed 14 bases, with 15 bases lying between them. The CDR3 nucleotides read TGCGCCAGCAGCTTGGAGGTTCGTACTAACAAGTTCTTC. Translated: CASSLEVRTNKFF.

This clonotype appeared many times. J is TRBJ2-7 and V is TRBV18; 8 nucleotides line up with TRBD1. Losses at the gene ends were 8 bases for V and 2 bases for J; bases not matched to a gene: 8. The CDR3 has 14 residues. The V gene's germline CDR1 is KGHSH and CDR2 LQKENI. The CDR3 region has the DNA TGTGCCAGCAGCCCCCGGACAGGGACCTACGAGCAGTACTTC. Encoded protein: CASSPRTGTYEQYF.

This clonotype was detected many times. This chain links TRBV9 with TRBJ2-1; 13 nucleotides line up with TRBD2. This CDR3 has 16 residues. The V gene end was trimmed by 2 bases and the J gene end by 7 bases; junction bases not matched to a gene: 6. Germline assignment: CDR1 SGDLS and CDR2 YYNGEE. Here the CDR3 reads CASSVQRTSGRNEQFF. The CDR3 DNA follows: TGTGCCAGCAGCGTTCAACGGACTAGCGGGAGAAATGAGCAGTTCTTC.

The V call is TRBV20-1, the J call TRBJ2-1, with D maybe TRBD2 (5 bases). CDR3 length: 15 amino acids. V shed 4 bases and J shed 0 bases, with 13 bases lying between them. Germline CDR1 is DFQATT and CDR2 is SNEGSKA (reference sequence). CDR3: CSAKVATRSYNEQFF. The DNA of the CDR3 is TGCAGTGCTAAAGTAGCGACTCGCTCCTACAATGAGCAGTTCTTC.

The chain is built from TRBV4-2 and TRBJ1-6, with TRBD1 matching 8 bases. This CDR3 spans 16 amino acids. The trim removed 0 bases at V and 8 bases at J, leaving 6 bases unmatched. Germline lookup yields CDR1 LGHNA and CDR2 YNFKEQ. CDR3 DNA sequence: TGTGCCAGCAGCCAAGATTGGACAGGGCGTGATTCACCCCTCCACTTT. It specifies CASSQDWTGRDSPLHF.

There are many counts of this clonotype. The V gene is TRBV7-2, the J gene TRBJ2-7; D may match TRBD1 or TRBD2 (5 bases each). CDR1 is SGHTA and CDR2 is FQGNSA in the germline V gene. The CDR3 has 13 residues. V was pared by 0 bases and J by 6 bases, with 9 bases between. The CDR3 is CASSLASGAEQYF. In DNA, the CDR3 is TGTGCCAGCAGCTTAGCGTCCGGGGCCGAGCAGTACTTC.

The rearrangement uses TRBV20-1 and TRBJ1-1, with a weak D call TRBD1 (5 bases). The V end was cut by 3 bases, the J end by 3 bases, with 8 bases between. Per germline, CDR1 DFQATT and CDR2 SNEGSKA (reference sequence). The CDR3 length is 12 residues. For the CDR3, the DNA is TGCAGTGCTAGGCCAGGGCACACTGAAGCTTTCTTT. This sequence encodes CSARPGHTEAFF.

This chain connects TRBV12-3 or TRBV12-4 to TRBJ1-2; D is unresolved. This CDR3 has 15 amino acids. V was cut by 5 bases and J by 4 bases, with 17 bases left in between. The CDR3 DNA sequence: TGTGCCAGCAGTCCGGGCTCGGGAGGGTTCTATGGCTACACCTTC. This translates into CASSPGSGGFYGYTF.

This clonotype appeared many times. The rearrangement joins TRBV20-1 to TRBJ2-5; weak D call: TRBD2 (7 bases). The V gene's germline CDR1 is DFQATT and CDR2 SNEGSKA (reference sequence). V shed 5 bases and J shed 4 bases, with 20 bases lying between them. The CDR3 covers 15 residues. The CDR3 protein is CSAWRGGLPGETQYF. The CDR3 DNA sequence: TGCAGTGCTTGGAGGGGGGGGTTACCGGGAGAGACCCAGTACTTC.